This TCR beta chain was recovered during a study of cytomegalovirus exposure and HLA in healthy donors. Whole-study findings and limits: Reports credit the classifier with highly specific, highly sensitive diagnosis of cytomegalovirus status. It is likely that the observed cluster of highly shared sequence variants was a sequencing artifact.

Primers for the PCR totalled 60 Vbeta and 13 Jbeta. Repertoires were generated with immunoSEQ multiplex PCR, while TCRdb's copy carries only in-frame clones and drops some. The data contain over 100,000 clones, 10% of them singletons. The sample holds a few counts of this clone. Its antigen is unidentified. V was clipped by 4 bases and J by 1 base, with 22 bases between them. This CDR3 has 18 amino acids. Germline values: CDR1 MNHEY, CDR2 SMNVEV (reference sequence). The source material was PBMCs. The clonotype was recovered from a man aged 40-50 years in good health and CMV-seropositive. The rearrangement links TRBV27 to TRBJ1-1; the D gene is possibly TRBD1 (6 bases). CDR3 residues: CASSSRTAGEWGNTEAFF. The CDR3 DNA sequence: TGTGCCAGCAGTTCCCGGACAGCCGGGGAGTGGGGGAACACTGAAGCTTTCTTT.